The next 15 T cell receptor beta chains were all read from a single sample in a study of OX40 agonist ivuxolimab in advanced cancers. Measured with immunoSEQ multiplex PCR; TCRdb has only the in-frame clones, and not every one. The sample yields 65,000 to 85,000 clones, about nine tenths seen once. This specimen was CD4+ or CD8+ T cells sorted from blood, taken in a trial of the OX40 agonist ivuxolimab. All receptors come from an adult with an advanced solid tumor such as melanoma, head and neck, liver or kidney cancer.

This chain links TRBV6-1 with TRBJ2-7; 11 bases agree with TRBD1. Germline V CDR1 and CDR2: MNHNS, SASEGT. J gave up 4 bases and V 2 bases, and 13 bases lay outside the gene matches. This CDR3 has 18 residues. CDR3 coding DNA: TGTGCCAGCAGTGAAAGTTGGACAGGGGGCGTCGGGGTGTACGAGCAGTACTTC. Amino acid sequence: CASSESWTGGVGVYEQYF.

CDR3 nucleotide sequence: TGTGCCATCAGGGGAGGGGCCGGTAGTGCAGATACGCAGTATTTT. It translates to CAIRGGAGSADTQYF. The V and J genes are TRBV10-3 and TRBJ2-3, with 7 bases lining up with TRBD2. Germline assignment: CDR1 ENHRY and CDR2 SYGVKD. The CDR3 is 15 residues long. V trimming: 6 bases; J trimming: 4 bases; junction bases outside the gene matches: 10.

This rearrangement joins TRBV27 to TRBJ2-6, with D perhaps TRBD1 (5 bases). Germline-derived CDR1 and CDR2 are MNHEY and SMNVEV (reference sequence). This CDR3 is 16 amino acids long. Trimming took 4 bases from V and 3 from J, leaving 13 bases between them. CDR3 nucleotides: TGTGCCAGCAGTTCGTTGGGGCCCGGTGGGGCCAACGTCCTGACTTTC. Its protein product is CASSSLGPGGANVLTF.

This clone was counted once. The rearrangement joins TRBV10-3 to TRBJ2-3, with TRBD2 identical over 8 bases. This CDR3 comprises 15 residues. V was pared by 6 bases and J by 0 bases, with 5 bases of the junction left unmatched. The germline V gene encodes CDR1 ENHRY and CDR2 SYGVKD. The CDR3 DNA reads TGTGCCATCAGGGATAGCGGGAAGAGCACAGATACGCAGTATTTT. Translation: CAIRDSGKSTDTQYF.

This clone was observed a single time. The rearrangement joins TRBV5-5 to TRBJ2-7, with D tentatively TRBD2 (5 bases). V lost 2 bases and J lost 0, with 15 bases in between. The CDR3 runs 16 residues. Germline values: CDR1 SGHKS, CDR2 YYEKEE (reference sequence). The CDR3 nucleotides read TGTGCCAGCAGCTTAGTGGGCAGAGGGCCCTCCTACGAGCAGTACTTC. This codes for CASSLVGRGPSYEQYF.

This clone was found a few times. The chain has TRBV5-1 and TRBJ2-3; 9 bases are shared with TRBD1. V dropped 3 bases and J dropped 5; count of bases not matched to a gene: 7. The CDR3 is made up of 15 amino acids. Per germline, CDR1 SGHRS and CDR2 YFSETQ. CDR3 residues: CASSSQGARGDTQYF. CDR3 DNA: TGCGCCAGCAGCTCACAGGGGGCGCGCGGAGATACGCAGTATTTT.

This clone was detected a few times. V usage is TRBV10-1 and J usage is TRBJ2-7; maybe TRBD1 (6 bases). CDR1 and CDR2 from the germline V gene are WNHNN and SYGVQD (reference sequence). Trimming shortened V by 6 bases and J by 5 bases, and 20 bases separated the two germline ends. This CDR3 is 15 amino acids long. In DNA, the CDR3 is TGCGCCAGCAGCCAGGGGACCCATCGTGTCGACGAGCAGTACTTC. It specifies CASSQGTHRVDEQYF.

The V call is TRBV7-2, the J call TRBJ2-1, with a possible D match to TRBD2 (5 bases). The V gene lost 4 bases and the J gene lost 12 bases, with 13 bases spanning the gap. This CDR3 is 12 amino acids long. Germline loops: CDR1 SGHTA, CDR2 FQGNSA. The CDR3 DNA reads TGTGCCAGCAGCTCCCGGACTTCCCTGCAGTTCTTC. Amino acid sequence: CASSSRTSLQFF.

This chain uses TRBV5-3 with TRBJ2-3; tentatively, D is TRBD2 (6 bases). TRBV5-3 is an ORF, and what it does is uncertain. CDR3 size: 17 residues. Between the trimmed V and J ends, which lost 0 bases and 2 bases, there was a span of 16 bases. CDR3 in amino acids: CARSLARGKKNTDTQYF. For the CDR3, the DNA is TGTGCCAGAAGCTTGGCCCGGGGGAAGAAGAACACAGATACGCAGTATTTT.

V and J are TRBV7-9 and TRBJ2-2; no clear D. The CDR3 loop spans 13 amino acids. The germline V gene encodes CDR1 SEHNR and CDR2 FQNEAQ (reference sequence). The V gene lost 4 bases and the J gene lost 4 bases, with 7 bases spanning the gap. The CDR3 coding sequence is TGTGCCAGCAGCTATGACCCCACCGGGGAGCTGTTTTTT. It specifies CASSYDPTGELFF.

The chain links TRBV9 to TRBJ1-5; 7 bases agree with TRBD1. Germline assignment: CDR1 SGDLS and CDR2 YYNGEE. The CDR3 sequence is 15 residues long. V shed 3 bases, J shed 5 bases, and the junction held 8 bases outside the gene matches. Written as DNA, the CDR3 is TGTGCCAGCAGCGCAGGGACAGCCGGTTATCAGCCCCAGCATTTT. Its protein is CASSAGTAGYQPQHF.

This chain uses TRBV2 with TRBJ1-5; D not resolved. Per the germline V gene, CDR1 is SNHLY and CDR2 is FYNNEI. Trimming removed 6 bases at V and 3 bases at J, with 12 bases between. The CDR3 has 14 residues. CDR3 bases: TGTGCCAGCAGGTGGCAGAGTAACAATCAGCCCCAGCATTTT. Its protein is CASRWQSNNQPQHF.

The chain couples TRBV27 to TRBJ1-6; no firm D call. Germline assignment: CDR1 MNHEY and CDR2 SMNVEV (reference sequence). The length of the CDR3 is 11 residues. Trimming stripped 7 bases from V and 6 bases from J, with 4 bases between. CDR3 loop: CASTFNSPLHF. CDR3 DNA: TGTGCCAGCACTTTTAATTCACCCCTCCACTTT.

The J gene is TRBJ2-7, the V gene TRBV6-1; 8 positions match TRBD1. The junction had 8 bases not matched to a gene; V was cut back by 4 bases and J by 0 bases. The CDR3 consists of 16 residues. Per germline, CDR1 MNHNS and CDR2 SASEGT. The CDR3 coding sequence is TGTGCCAGCAGTGCCGGAGGACAGGGTAGCTCCTACGAGCAGTACTTC. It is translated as CASSAGGQGSSYEQYF.

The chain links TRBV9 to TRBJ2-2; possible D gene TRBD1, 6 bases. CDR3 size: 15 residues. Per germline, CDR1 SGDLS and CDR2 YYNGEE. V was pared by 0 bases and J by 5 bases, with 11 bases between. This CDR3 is CASSVAGTPTGELFF. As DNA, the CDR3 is TGTGCCAGCAGCGTAGCCGGGACACCGACCGGGGAGCTGTTTTTT.